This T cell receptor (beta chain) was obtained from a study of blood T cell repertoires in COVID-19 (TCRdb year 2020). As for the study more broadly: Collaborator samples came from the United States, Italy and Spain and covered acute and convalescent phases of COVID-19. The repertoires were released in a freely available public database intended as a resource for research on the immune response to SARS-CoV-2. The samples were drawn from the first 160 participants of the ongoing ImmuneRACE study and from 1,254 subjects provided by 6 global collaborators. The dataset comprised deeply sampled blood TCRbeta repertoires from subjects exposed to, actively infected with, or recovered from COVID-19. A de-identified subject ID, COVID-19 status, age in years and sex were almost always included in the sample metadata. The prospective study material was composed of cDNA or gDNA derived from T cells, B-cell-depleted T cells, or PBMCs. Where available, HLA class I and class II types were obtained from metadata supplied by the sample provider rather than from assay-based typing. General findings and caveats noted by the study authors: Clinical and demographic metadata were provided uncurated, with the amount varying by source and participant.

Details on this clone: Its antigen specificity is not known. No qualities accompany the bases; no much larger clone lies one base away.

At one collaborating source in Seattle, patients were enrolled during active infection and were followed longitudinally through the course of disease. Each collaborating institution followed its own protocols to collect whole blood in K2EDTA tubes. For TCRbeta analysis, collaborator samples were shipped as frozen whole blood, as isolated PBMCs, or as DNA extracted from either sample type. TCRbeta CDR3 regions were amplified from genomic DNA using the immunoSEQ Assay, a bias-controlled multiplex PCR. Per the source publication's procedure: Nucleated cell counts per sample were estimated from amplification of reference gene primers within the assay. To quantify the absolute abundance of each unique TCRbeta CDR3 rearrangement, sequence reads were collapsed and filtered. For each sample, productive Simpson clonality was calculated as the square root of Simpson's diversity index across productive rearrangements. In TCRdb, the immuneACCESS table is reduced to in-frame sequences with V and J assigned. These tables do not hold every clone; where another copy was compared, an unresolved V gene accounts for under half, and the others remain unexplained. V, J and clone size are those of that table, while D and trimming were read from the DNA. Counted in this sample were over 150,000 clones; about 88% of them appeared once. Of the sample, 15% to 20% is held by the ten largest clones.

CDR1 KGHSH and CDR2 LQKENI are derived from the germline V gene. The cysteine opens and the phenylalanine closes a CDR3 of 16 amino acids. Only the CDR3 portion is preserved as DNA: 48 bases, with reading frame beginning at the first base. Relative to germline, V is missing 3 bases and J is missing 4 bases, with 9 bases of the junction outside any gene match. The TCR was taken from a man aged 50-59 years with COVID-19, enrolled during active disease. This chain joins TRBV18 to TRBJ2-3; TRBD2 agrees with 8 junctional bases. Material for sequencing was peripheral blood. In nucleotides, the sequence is TGTGCCAGCTCACCGACCAGCGGGAGCGTCCCAGATACGCAGTATTTT. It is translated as CASSPTSGSVPDTQYF.